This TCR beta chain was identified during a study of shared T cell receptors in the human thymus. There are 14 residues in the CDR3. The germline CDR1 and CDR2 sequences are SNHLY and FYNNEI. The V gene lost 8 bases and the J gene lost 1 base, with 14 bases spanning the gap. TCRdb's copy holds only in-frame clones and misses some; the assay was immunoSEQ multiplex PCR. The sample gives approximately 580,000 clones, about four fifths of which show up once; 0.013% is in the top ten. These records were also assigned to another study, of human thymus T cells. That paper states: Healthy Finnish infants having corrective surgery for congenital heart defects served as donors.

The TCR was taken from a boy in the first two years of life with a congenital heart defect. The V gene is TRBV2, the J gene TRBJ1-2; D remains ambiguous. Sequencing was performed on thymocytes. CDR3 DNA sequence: TGTGCCAGCTTCTCTAAGATCCATAACTATGGCTACACCTTC. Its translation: CASFSKIHNYGYTF. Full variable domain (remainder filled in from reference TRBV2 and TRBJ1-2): EPEVTQTPSHQVTQMGQEVILRCVPISNHLYFYWYRQILGQKVEFLVSFYNNEISEKSEIFDDQFSVERPDGSNFTLKIRSTKLEDSAMYFCASFSKIHNYGYTFGSGTRLTVV.